This T cell receptor beta chain was retrieved from a study of metastatic and nonmetastatic thyroid tumors. In the study overall: The comparison covered peripheral blood and tumor or nodule tissue in malignant and benign thyroid patients. Study results and caveats: Reported TCR beta diversity, measured in blood and tumor, was significantly higher for malignant thyroid tumors than for benign nodules.

V lost 0 bases and J 8 bases, leaving 10 bases between the germline ends. The CDR3 has 12 residues. Germline CDR1 and CDR2: DFQATT and SNEGSKA (reference sequence). Patients had received no treatment of any kind before thyroid surgery. This clone occurred a few times. The antigen remains undetermined. TCRdb re-called clones via MiXCR from the PCR reads. The sample carries tens of thousands of clones, under 30% recorded once. The sequence derives from a male donor with papillary thyroid cancer or a benign thyroid nodule (not recorded which). Some clones in this sample may be carry-over from other donors' samples. Sequencing was carried out using blood. The J gene is TRBJ1-2, the V gene TRBV20-1; D might be TRBD1 (6 bases). The chain's CDR3 is CSAREGQLGYTF. CDR3 DNA sequence: TGCAGTGCTAGAGAGGGACAATTGGGCTACACCTTC.